The entry below gives a single TCR beta chain sequence along with its context. Its antigen is undetermined. CD45RO-negative, CCR7-selected cells formed the naive CD8 fraction, which excluded terminally differentiated effector memory CD45RA+ cells. HIV-negative, healthy adults without recent acute infections or vaccinations were the donors. This sample was included in a study of shared clonotypes between healthy human individuals. Study-wide points: On the whole, naive subsets had larger estimated richness than memory subsets had.

The test was conducted at deep level. Every subset's genomic DNA went evenly onto several immunoSEQ plates. The method was immunoSEQ multiplex PCR; TCRdb's version includes in-frame clones alone and lacks a portion of them. The table records around 2.1 million clones, about 92% of them present only once. Per the germline V gene, CDR1 is SEHNR and CDR2 is FQNEAQ (reference sequence). The CDR3 is made up of 18 amino acids. V lost 4 bases and J 4 bases, leaving 20 bases between the germline ends. The receptor was isolated from a man between 18 and 35 years old in good health. Some clones in this sample may be carry-over from other donors' samples. The V call is TRBV7-9, the J call TRBJ2-6, with D hard to call. Sequenced material: naive CD8+ T cells from PBMCs. The CDR3 coding sequence is TGTGCCAGCAGCTGGGTCGTGGGCCTGCCTCTGGGGGCCAACGTCCTGACTTTC. This encodes CASSWVVGLPLGANVLTF.